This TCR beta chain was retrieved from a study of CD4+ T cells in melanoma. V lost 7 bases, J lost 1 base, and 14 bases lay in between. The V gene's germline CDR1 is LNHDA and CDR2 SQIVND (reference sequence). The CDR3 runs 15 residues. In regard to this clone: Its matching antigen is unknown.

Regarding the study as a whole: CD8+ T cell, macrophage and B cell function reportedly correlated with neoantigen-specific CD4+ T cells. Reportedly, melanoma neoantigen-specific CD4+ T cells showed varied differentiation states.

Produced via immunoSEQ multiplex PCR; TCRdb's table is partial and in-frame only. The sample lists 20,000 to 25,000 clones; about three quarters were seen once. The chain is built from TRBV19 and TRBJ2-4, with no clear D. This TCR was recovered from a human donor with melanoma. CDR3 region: CASTVGNGAKNIQYF. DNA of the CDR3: TGTGCCAGTACCGTAGGGAACGGGGCCAAAAACATTCAGTACTTC.